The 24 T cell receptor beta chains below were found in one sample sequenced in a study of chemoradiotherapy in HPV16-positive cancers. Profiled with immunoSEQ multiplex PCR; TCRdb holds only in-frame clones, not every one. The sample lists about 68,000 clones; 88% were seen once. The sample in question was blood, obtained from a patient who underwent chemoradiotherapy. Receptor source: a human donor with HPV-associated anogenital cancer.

The CDR3 loop is CASKPLAGSYEQYF. CDR3 in DNA: TGTGCCAGCAAACCACTAGCGGGGTCCTACGAGCAGTACTTC. The rearrangement joins TRBV6-1 to TRBJ2-7; 10 bases fit TRBD2. This CDR3 has 14 residues. Germline trimming cut 7 bases from V and 1 base from J; bases unmatched to any gene: 4. Germline V gene sequence: CDR1 MNHNS, CDR2 SASEGT.

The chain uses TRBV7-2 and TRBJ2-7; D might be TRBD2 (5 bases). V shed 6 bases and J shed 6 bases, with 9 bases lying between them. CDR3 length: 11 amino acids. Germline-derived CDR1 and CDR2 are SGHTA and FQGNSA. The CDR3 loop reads CASRQEGEQYF. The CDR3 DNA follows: TGTGCCAGCAGGCAAGAGGGCGAGCAGTACTTC.

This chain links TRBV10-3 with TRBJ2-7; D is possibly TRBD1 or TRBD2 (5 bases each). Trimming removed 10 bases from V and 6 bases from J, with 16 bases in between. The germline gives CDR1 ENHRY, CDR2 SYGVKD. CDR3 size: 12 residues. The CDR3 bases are TGTGCCACCCCGGGACCAAAATCCGAGCAGTACTTC. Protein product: CATPGPKSEQYF.

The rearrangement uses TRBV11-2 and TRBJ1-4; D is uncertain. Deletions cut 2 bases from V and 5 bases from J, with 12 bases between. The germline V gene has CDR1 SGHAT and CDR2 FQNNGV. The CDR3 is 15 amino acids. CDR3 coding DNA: TGTGCCAGCAGCTTATTTGCCACAAAGAATGAAAAACTGTTTTTT. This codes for CASSLFATKNEKLFF.

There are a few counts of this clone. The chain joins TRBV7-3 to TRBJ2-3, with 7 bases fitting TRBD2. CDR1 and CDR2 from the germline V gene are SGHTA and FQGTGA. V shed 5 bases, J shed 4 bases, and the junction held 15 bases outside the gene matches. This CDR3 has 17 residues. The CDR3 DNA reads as TGTGCCAGCAGCCCAAACCCCCTTTCGGCGGGGGCAGATACGCAGTATTTT. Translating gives CASSPNPLSAGADTQYF.

CDR3 DNA: TGTGCCTGGAAGGGGGGCTCTTACACTGAAGCTTTCTTT. It specifies CAWKGGSYTEAFF. This chain connects TRBV30 to TRBJ1-1; D perhaps matches TRBD1 (6 bases). CDR3 length: 13 residues. CDR1 and CDR2 (germline): GTSNPN, SVGIG (reference sequence). V lost 4 bases and J lost 3, with 12 bases in between.

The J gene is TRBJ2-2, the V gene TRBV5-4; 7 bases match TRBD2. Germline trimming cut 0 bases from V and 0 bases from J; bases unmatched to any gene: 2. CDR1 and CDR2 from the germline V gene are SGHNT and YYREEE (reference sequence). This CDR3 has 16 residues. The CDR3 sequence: CASSLAGGPNTGELFF. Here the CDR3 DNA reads TGTGCCAGCAGCTTGGCGGGGGGACCGAACACCGGGGAGCTGTTTTTT.

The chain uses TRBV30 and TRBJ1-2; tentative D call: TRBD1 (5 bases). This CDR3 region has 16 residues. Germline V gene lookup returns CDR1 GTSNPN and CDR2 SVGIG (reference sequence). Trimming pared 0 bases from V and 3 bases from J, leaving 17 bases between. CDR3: CAWSVPLGGGDYGYTF. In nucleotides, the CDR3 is TGTGCCTGGAGTGTCCCCCTGGGCGGGGGGGACTATGGCTACACCTTC. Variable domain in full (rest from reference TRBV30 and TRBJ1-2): SQTIHQWPATLVQPVGSPLSLECTVEGTSNPNLYWYRQAAGRGLQLLFYSVGIGQISSEVPQNLSASRPQDRQFILSSKKLLLSDSGFYLCAWSVPLGGGDYGYTFGSGTRLTVV.

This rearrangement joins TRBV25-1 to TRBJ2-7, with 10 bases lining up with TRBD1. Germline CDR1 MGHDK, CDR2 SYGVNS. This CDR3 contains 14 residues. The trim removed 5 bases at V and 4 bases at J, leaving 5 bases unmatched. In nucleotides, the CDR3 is TGTGCCAGCAGTCGGACAGGGGGTGGGTACGAGCAGTACTTC. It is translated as CASSRTGGGYEQYF.

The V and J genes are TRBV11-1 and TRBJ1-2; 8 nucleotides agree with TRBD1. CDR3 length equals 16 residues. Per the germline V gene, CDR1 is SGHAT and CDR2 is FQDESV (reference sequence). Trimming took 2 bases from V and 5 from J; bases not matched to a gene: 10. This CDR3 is CASSLHGDRSLYGYTF. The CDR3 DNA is TGTGCCAGCAGCTTACACGGGGACAGGTCCTTGTATGGCTACACCTTC.

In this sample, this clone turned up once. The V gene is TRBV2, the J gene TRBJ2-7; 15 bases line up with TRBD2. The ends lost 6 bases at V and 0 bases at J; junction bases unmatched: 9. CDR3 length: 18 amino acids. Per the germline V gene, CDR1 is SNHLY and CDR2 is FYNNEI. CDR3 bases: TGTGCCAGCAGGACCGGGACTAGCGGGGGGCCGAGCTCCTACGAGCAGTACTTC. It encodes CASRTGTSGGPSSYEQYF.

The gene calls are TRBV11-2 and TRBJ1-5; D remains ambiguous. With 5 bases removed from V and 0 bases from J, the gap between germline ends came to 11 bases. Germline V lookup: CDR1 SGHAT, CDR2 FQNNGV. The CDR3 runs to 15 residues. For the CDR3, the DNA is TGTGCCAGCAGCCCCGACACGACTAGCAATCAGCCCCAGCATTTT. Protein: CASSPDTTSNQPQHF.

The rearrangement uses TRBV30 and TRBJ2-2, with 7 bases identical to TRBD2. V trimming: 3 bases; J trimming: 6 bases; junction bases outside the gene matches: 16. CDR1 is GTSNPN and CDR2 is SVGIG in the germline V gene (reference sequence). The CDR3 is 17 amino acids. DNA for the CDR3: TGTGCCTGGAGGGGGAGGGGCGTTAAAATTTTCTCCGGGGAGCTGTTTTTT. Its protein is CAWRGRGVKIFSGELFF.

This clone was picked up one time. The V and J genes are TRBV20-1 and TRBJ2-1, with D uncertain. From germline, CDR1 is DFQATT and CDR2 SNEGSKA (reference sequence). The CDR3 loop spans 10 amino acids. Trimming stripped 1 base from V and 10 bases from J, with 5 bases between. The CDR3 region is CSARVREQFF. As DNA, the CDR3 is TGCAGTGCTAGAGTGAGAGAGCAGTTCTTC.

The chain's CDR3 is CASSESQGREKLFF. The CDR3 nucleotides read TGCGCCAGCAGTGAGTCTCAGGGACGAGAAAAACTGTTTTTT. This chain links TRBV10-1 with TRBJ1-4; the D gene is possibly TRBD1 (5 bases). This CDR3 comprises 14 residues. V was pared by 0 bases and J by 8 bases, with 10 bases between. Germline V gene data show CDR1 as WNHNN and CDR2 as SYGVQD (reference sequence).

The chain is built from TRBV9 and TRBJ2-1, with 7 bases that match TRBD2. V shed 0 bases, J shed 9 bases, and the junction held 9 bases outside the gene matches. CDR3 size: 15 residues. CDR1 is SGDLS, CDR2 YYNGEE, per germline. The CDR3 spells CASSVDVREFTEQFF. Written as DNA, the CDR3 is TGTGCCAGCAGCGTAGACGTGCGGGAGTTCACTGAGCAGTTCTTC.

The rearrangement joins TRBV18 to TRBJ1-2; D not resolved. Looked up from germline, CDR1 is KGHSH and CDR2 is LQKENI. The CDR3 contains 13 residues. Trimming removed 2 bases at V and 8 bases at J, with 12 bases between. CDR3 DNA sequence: TGTGCCAGCTCACCAATAGGTCAAAAGGGCTACACCTTC. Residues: CASSPIGQKGYTF.

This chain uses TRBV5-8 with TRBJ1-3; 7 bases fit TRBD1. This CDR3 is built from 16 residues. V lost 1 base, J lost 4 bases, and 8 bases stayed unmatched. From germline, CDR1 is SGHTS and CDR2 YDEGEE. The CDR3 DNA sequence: TGTGCCAGCAGCTTGATCGGACAGGCACGAGGAAACACCATATATTTT. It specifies CASSLIGQARGNTIYF.

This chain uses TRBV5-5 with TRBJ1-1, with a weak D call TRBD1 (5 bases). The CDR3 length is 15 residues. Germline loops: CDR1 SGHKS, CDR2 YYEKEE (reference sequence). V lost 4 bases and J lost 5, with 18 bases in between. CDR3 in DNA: TGTGCCAGCAGCCCCGGCGGGGGGGTCAGAACTGAAGCTTTCTTT. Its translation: CASSPGGGVRTEAFF.

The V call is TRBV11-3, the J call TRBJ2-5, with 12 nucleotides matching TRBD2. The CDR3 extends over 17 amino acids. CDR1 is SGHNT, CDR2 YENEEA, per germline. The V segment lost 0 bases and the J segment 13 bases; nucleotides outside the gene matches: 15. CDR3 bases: TGTGCCAGCAGCTTAGATCGACTAGCGGGAGTACCACTAATCCCGTACTTC. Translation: CASSLDRLAGVPLIPYF. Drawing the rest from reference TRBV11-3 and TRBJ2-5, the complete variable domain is EAGVVQSPRYKIIEKKQPVAFWCNPISGHNTLYWYLQNLGQGPELLIRYENEEAVDDSQLPKDRFSAERLKGVDSTLKIQPAELGDSAVYLCASSLDRLAGVPLIPYFGPGTRLLVL.

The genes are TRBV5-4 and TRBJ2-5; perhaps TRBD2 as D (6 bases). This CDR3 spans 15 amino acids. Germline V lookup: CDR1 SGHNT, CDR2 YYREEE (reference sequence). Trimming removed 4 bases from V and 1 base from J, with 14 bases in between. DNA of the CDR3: TGTGCCAGCAGCCCGACGGGACTCGGCCAAGAGACCCAGTACTTC. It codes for CASSPTGLGQETQYF.

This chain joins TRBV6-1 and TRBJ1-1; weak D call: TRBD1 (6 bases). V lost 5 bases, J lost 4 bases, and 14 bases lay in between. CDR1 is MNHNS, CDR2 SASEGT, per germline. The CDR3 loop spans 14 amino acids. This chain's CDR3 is CASSKTGLGTEAFF. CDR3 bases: TGTGCCAGCAGTAAAACAGGGTTGGGCACTGAAGCTTTCTTT.

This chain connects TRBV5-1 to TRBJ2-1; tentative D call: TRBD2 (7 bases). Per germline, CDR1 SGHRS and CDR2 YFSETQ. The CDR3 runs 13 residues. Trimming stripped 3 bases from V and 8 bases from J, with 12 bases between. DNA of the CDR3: TGCGCCAGCAGCTATGGGGGGGCGGATGAGCAGTTCTTC. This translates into CASSYGGADEQFF.

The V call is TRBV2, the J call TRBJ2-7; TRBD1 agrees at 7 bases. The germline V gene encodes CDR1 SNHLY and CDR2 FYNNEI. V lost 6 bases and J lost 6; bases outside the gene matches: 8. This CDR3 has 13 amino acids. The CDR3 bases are TGTGCCAGCAGCCACGACAGGGATAGCGAGCAGTACTTC. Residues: CASSHDRDSEQYF.